This TCR beta chain came from a study of early T cells in non-severe SARS-CoV-2 infection. General observations from the study: Reliance on VDJdb matching favored anti-spike CD8 responses; private and CD4 specificities were missed.

Individual cDNA molecules each received unique molecular identifiers attached to them. TCRdb ran MiXCR on the 5' RACE reads and lists one entry per CDR3 protein. Of over 75,000 distinct CDR3 sequences listed, less than 15% are singletons. As regards this clonotype: What it binds is not known.

Germline V gives CDR1 SGHDT, CDR2 YYEEEE. The CDR3 loop spans 15 amino acids. Trimming left V 3 bases short and J 1 base short, with 13 bases between. V and J are TRBV5-6 and TRBJ1-1; a possible D gene is TRBD1 (5 bases). The clonotype comes from an adult who was a healthcare worker with PCR-confirmed SARS-CoV-2 infection or an uninfected control (not recorded which). Sequencing was performed on whole blood. This CDR3 is CASSSRGGRNTEAFF. The CDR3 DNA sequence: TGTGCCAGCAGCTCCCGCGGGGGAAGGAACACTGAAGCTTTCTTT.